The present entry profiles one T cell receptor beta chain with its context. What it binds is unknown. The sample is drawn from a study of T cells after yellow fever vaccination. Notes on the study in general: Some clonotypes were seen in both the CD4 and the CD8 compartments. These made up a small share and likely arose from convergent recombination. The study re-detected most primary-vaccination clones after the booster (96% CD4, roughly 85% CD8).

The CDR3 consists of 15 residues. Germline CDR1 and CDR2: LGHNA and YSLEER. Trimming took off 1 base at V and 2 bases at J, with 12 bases between the two ends. TCRdb processed the 5' RACE reads anew with MiXCR; each CDR3 protein has one entry. The sample lists about 60,000 distinct CDR3 sequences, 7.1% occurring once. The sample in question was CD8+ T cells sorted from PBMCs, obtained on the day of the first yellow fever vaccination. The chain combines TRBV4-3 with TRBJ2-7; no clear D. The source is a man younger than 30 who received the YFV17D yellow fever vaccine. CDR3 DNA sequence: TGCGCCAGCAGCCAAGCCCTTTTTCAAGCCTACGAGCAGTACTTC. Translating it yields CASSQALFQAYEQYF.